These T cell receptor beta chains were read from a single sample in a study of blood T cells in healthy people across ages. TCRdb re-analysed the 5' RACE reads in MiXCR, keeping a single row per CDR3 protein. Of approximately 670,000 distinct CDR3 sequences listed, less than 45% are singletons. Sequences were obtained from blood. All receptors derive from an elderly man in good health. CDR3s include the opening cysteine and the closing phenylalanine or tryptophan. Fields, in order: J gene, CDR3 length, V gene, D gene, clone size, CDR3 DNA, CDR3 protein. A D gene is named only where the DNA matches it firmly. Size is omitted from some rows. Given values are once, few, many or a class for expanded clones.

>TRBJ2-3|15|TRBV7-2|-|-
TGTGCCAGCAGCCGACGGCGGGACCGCACAGATACGCAGTATTTT
CASSRRRDRTDTQYF
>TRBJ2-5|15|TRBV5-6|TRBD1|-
TGTGCCAGCAGCTACGGGACAGGGGGATACAATGAGCAGTACTTC
CASSYGTGGYNEQYF
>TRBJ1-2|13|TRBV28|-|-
TGTGCCAGCAGTTTGGGGGGAGGAAATGGCTACACCTTC
CASSLGGGNGYTF
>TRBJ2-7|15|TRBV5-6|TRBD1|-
TGTGCCAGCAGTGTGACCGGGACAGGGTTTGACGAGCAGTACTTC
CASSVTGTGFDEQYF
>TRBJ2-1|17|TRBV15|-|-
TGTGCCACCAGCAGGGGCGAGCAGGCGGAACTTTACAATGAGCAGTTCTTC
CATSRGEQAELYNEQFF
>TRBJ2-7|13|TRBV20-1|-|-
TGCAGTGCTAGAGTAAGTGGTTCTAACGAGCAGTACTTC
CSARVSGSNEQYF
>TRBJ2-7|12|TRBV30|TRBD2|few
TGTGCCTGGACGCGGGGGACCTACGAGCAGTACTTC
CAWTRGTYEQYF
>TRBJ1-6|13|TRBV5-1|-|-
TGCGCCAGCAGAAGCAACAGGGATTCACCCCTCCACTTT
CASRSNRDSPLHF
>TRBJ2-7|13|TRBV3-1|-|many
TGTGCCAGCAGCCAGGCCAAAACAGGGGAGCAGTACTTC
CASSQAKTGEQYF
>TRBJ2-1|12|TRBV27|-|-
TGTGCCGCGAGCTCCCACGTCAATGAGCAGTTCTTC
CAASSHVNEQFF
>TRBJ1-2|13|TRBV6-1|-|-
TGTGCCAGCAGTGTAGATCAAAACTATGGCTACACCTTC
CASSVDQNYGYTF
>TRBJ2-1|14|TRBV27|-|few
TGTGCCAGCAGTTCGACCCGATTGAGAAATGAGCAGTTCTTC
CASSSTRLRNEQFF
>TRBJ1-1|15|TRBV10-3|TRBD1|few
TGTGCCATCAGTGACCTAAGCAGGGGGATTACTGAAGCTTTCTTT
CAISDLSRGITEAFF
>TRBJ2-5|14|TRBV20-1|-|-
TGCAGTGCTAGAGTGCGTCACCGCCAAGAGACCCAGTACTTC
CSARVRHRQETQYF
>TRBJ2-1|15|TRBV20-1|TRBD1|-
TGCAGTGCTTCCCCCCGGGACAGAGTTTACAATGAGCAGTTCTTC
CSASPRDRVYNEQFF